The rows below give T cell receptor beta chains drawn from one sample of a study of CD8+CD57+ T cells in acquired aplastic anemia. TCRdb passed the reads through MiXCR, listing each CDR3 protein once. The sample records 160,000 or so distinct CDR3 sequences, approximately 44% being singletons. Sequencing input: sorted CD4+, CD8+, or CD8+CD57+ T cells (not recorded which) from PBMCs. The receptors shown here come from a human donor with aplastic anemia. Each CDR3 is given with its conserved first and last residue. Each record gives: D gene, clone size, V gene, J gene, CDR3 protein, CDR3 DNA. D genes are given only for firm matches. Not all rows give a size; the values are once, few, many and, for expanded clones, a class.

TRBD1	once	TRBV24-1	TRBJ1-2	CATSGTGAGDGYTF	TGTGCCACCAGCGGGACAGGGGCGGGTGACGGCTACACCTTC
.	.	TRBV19	TRBJ2-7	CASSGQGSRPYEQYF	TGTGCCAGTAGCGGCCAGGGGTCAAGACCCTACGAGCAGTACTTC
TRBD1	.	TRBV19	TRBJ1-5	CATSTGDDQPQHF	TGTGCCACCTCGACAGGGGACGATCAGCCCCAGCATTTT
.	.	TRBV11-3	TRBJ2-5	CASEPSRAETQYF	TGTGCCAGCGAGCCATCCCGGGCAGAGACCCAGTACTTC
.	.	TRBV20-1	TRBJ2-7	CSARGNRGGYEQYF	TGCAGTGCTAGGGGGAACAGGGGGGGTTACGAGCAGTACTTC
TRBD1	many	TRBV19	TRBJ2-7	CASSLWTGASYEQYF	TGTGCCAGTAGTCTCTGGACAGGGGCCTCCTACGAGCAGTACTTC
TRBD2	few	TRBV15	TRBJ2-1	CATSRAAGLAGYEQFF	TGTGCCACCAGCAGAGCTGCGGGACTAGCGGGATATGAGCAGTTCTTC
TRBD1	.	TRBV7-7	TRBJ2-3	CASSKTGTGRDTQYF	TGTGCTAGCAGCAAAACGGGGACAGGGAGGGATACGCAGTATTTT
TRBD2	once	TRBV29-1	TRBJ2-7	CSVGLAGGYEQYF	TGCAGCGTTGGTCTAGCGGGGGGCTACGAGCAGTACTTC
.	many	TRBV7-2	TRBJ2-3	CASSLHADTQYF	TGTGCCAGCAGCTTACACGCAGATACGCAGTATTTT
.	many	TRBV6-2/TRBV6-3	TRBJ1-3	CASTEGTIYF	TGTGCCAGCACCGAGGGCACCATATATTTT
.	few	TRBV6-1	TRBJ2-2	CASRRDSGAGELFF	TGTGCCAGTCGTAGGGACTCTGGGGCCGGGGAGCTGTTTTTT
TRBD2	many	TRBV6-6	TRBJ2-3	CASSYTSGTDTQYF	TGTGCCAGCAGTTACACTAGCGGCACAGATACGCAGTATTTT
.	many	TRBV14	TRBJ2-7	CASSQYGSSYEQYF	TGTGCCAGCAGCCAATACGGGAGCTCCTACGAGCAGTACTTC
.	.	TRBV19	TRBJ1-5	CASSQLAGYNQPQHF	TGTGCCAGCAGCCAACTGGCGGGATACAATCAGCCCCAGCATTTT
TRBD2	.	TRBV11-2	TRBJ2-1	CASSAESGGARYNEQFF	TGTGCCAGCAGCGCAGAAAGCGGGGGGGCCCGGTACAATGAGCAGTTCTTC
TRBD1	few	TRBV6-1	TRBJ2-1	CASSEEGASYNEQFF	TGTGCCAGCAGTGAAGAGGGGGCTAGTTACAATGAGCAGTTCTTC
.	.	TRBV20-1	TRBJ2-3	CSATPGDVDTQYF	TGCAGTGCTACCCCTGGGGATGTGGATACGCAGTATTTT
TRBD1	.	TRBV10-3	TRBJ1-5	CAISVGQHSNQPQHF	TGTGCCATCAGCGTGGGACAGCATAGCAATCAGCCCCAGCATTTT
TRBD1	many	TRBV11-1	TRBJ1-1	CASSLARGLEAFF	TGTGCCAGCAGCTTAGCCAGGGGGCTGGAAGCTTTCTTT
TRBD2	many	TRBV20-1	TRBJ2-4	CSARVQAGALDIQYF	TGCAGTGCTAGAGTTCAAGCGGGAGCGTTAGACATTCAGTACTTC
.	.	TRBV7-2	TRBJ2-7	CASSLLQSYEQYF	TGTGCCAGCAGCTTGCTACAGAGCTACGAGCAGTACTTC
.	once	TRBV2	TRBJ1-2	CASIGGWSGYTF	TGTGCCAGCATTGGGGGGTGGTCGGGCTACACCTTC
.	.	TRBV28	TRBJ1-3	CASRTTNSGNAIYF	TGTGCCAGCAGAACAACTAATTCTGGAAACGCCATATATTTT
.	.	TRBV24-1	TRBJ2-3	CATSDFGLEDTQYF	TGTGCCACCAGTGATTTCGGGTTAGAAGATACGCAGTATTTT
.	many	TRBV7-8	TRBJ1-5	CASSINRDQPQHF	TGTGCCAGCAGCATTAATAGGGATCAGCCCCAGCATTTT
.	.	TRBV29-1	TRBJ1-1	CSVEVGPNTEAFF	TGCAGCGTTGAGGTAGGGCCGAACACTGAAGCTTTCTTT
.	.	TRBV10-1	TRBJ2-7	CASSDPDGYEQYF	TGCGCCAGCAGTGATCCCGACGGCTACGAGCAGTACTTC
TRBD2	few	TRBV29-1	TRBJ2-1	CSVEDQSGSIYEQFF	TGCAGCGTTGAAGATCAGAGCGGGAGCATCTATGAGCAGTTCTTC
.	many	TRBV20-1	TRBJ1-2	CSARKGSRGYTF	TGCAGTGCTAGAAAGGGATCCCGTGGCTACACCTTC
.	many	TRBV6-1	TRBJ1-2	CASSERVDYGYTF	TGTGCCAGCAGTGAAAGGGTTGACTATGGCTACACCTTC
TRBD1	.	TRBV19	TRBJ1-5	CASRDRGFSNQPQHF	TGTGCCAGTAGGGACAGGGGATTTAGCAATCAGCCCCAGCATTTT
.	.	TRBV2	TRBJ2-5	CASSPRDSETQYF	TGTGCCAGCAGTCCCCGGGACTCAGAGACCCAGTACTTC
TRBD1	.	TRBV29-1	TRBJ2-1	CSTRTGGGYNEQFF	TGCAGCACGCGGACAGGGGGCGGCTACAATGAGCAGTTCTTC
TRBD2	few	TRBV18	TRBJ2-1	CASSPPILTSGQFF	TGTGCCAGCTCACCACCGATATTAACTAGCGGGCAGTTCTTC
.	.	TRBV25-1	TRBJ1-1	CASSGFLGAEAFF	TGTGCCAGCAGTGGATTCCTAGGGGCTGAAGCTTTCTTT
.	.	TRBV20-1	TRBJ1-3	CSARQSSGNTIYF	TGCAGTGCAAGACAGAGCTCTGGAAACACCATATATTTT
TRBD2	few	TRBV20-1	TRBJ2-3	CSARGGTSGTTDTQYF	TGCAGTGCTAGAGGGGGGACTAGCGGGACCACAGATACGCAGTATTTT
.	.	TRBV27	TRBJ1-6	CASSFDPTNSPLHF	TGTGCCAGCAGTTTCGACCCGACCAATTCACCCCTCCACTTT
TRBD1	.	TRBV7-6	TRBJ2-7	CASSLDPGGTYEQYF	TGTGCCAGCAGCTTAGACCCAGGGGGCACCTACGAGCAGTACTTC
TRBD2	.	TRBV3-1	TRBJ2-2	CASSQGTSGGSSTGELFF	TGTGCCAGCAGCCAAGGAACTAGCGGGGGCTCGAGCACCGGGGAGCTGTTTTTT
.	few	TRBV9	TRBJ2-7	CASSVGDYEQYF	TGTGCCAGCAGCGTCGGGGACTACGAGCAGTACTTC
.	many	TRBV20-1	TRBJ1-1	CSARVGGGLTEAFF	TGCAGTGCTAGAGTGGGCGGGGGCCTAACTGAAGCTTTCTTT
.	once	TRBV2	TRBJ2-3	CASSEGHYRTDTQYF	TGTGCCAGCTCCGAAGGACATTACCGTACAGATACGCAGTATTTT
.	many	TRBV6-2/TRBV6-3	TRBJ2-3	CASSYLQGRQYF	TGTGCCAGCAGTTACCTGCAGGGGAGGCAGTATTTT
.	.	TRBV2	TRBJ2-3	CASCSRGGGTDTQYF	TGTGCCAGCTGCTCGAGGGGGGGGGGCACAGATACGCAGTATTTT
TRBD1	.	TRBV29-1	TRBJ2-5	CSVEPGQGARETQYF	TGCAGCGTTGAACCGGGACAGGGGGCTCGCGAGACCCAGTACTTC